This T cell receptor (beta chain) was recovered during a study of blood T cell repertoires in COVID-19. Study context: The cDNA or gDNA used as material had been derived from T cells, B-cell-depleted T cells, or PBMCs.

Authors' processing steps: Nucleated cell counts were estimated from reference gene primer amplification. Clones were read by immunoSEQ multiplex PCR, and TCRdb kept only the in-frame ones, dropping some. D and trimming come from the DNA, and the V and J calls and clone size come from that table. The sample has some 97,000 clones, about 89% seen once; the top ten hold about 2.2%. The sequencing sample was made of peripheral blood. This TCR derives from a man aged 50 or older with active COVID-19.

The CDR3 protein is CSVQTGSRQFF. CDR3 DNA: TGCAGCGTACAAACAGGGTCACGGCAGTTCTTC. The gene calls are TRBV29-1 and TRBJ2-1; D may be TRBD1 (6 bases). V was shortened by 6 bases and J by 12 bases, with 15 bases between the two germline ends. CDR3 length: 11 amino acids. The V gene's germline CDR1 is SQVTM and CDR2 ANQGSEA.